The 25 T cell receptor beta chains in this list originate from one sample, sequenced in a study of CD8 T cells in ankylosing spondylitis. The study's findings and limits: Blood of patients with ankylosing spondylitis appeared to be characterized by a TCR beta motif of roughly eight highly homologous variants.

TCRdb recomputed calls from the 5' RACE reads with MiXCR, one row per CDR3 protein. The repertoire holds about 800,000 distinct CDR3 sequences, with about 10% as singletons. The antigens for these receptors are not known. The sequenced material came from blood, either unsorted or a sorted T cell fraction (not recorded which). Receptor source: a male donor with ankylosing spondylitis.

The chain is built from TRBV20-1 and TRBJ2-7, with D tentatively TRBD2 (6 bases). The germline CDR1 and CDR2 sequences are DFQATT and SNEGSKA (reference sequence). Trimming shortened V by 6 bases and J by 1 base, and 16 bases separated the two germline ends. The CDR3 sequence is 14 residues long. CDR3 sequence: CSADGSPFSYEQYF. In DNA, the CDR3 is TGCAGTGCGGACGGGAGTCCCTTTTCCTACGAGCAGTACTTC.

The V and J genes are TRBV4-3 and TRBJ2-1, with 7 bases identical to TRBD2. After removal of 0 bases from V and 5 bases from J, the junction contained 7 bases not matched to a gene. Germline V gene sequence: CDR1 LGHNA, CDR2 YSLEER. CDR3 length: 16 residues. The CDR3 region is CASSQEGRGINNEQFF. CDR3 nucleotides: TGCGCCAGCAGCCAAGAGGGGAGGGGTATAAACAATGAGCAGTTCTTC.

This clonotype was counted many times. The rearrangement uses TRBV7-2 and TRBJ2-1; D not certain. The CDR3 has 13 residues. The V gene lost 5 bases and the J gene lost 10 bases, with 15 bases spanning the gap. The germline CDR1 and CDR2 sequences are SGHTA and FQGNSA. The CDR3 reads CASSETNRYEQFF. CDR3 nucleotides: TGTGCCAGCAGCGAAACGAACAGATACGAGCAGTTCTTC.

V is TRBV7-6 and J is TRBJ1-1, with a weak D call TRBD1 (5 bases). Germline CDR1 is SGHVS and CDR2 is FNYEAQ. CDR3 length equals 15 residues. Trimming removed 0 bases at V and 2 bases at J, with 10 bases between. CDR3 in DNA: TGTGCCAGCAGCTTAGCGGTCAGGGCCAACACTGAAGCTTTCTTT. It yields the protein CASSLAVRANTEAFF.

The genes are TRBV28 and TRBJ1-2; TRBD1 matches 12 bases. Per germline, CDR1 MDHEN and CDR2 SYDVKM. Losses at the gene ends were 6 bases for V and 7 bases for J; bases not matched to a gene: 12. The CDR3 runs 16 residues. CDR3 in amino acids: CASSLILGQGAPGYTF. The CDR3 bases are TGTGCCAGCAGCCTCATTTTGGGACAGGGGGCGCCTGGCTACACCTTC.

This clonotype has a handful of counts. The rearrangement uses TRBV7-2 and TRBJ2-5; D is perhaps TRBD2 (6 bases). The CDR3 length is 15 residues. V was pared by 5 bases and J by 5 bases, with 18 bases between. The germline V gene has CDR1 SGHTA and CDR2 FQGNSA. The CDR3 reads CASSRSRAGLETQYF. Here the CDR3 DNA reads TGTGCCAGCAGCCGCTCCCGTGCGGGGCTGGAGACCCAGTACTTC. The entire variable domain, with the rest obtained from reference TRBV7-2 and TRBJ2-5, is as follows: GAGVSQSPSNKVTEKGKDVELRCDPISGHTALYWYRQSLGQGLEFLIYFQGNSAPDKSGLPSDRFSAERTGGSVSTLTIQRTQQEDSAVYLCASSRSRAGLETQYFGPGTRLLVL.

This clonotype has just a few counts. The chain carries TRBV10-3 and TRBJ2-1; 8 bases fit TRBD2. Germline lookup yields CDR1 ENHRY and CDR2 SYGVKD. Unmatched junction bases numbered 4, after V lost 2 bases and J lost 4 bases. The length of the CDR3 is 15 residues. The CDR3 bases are TGTGCCATCAGTGAGGGTCGGGAGGGTTACAATGAGCAGTTCTTC. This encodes CAISEGREGYNEQFF.

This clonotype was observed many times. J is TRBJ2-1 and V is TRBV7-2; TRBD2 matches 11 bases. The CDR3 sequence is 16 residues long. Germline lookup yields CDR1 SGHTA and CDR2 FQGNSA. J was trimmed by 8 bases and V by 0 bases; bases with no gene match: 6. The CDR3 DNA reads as TGTGCCAGCAGCTTAGCGCTAGCGGGAGGTAGGCATGAGCAGTTCTTC. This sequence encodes CASSLALAGGRHEQFF.

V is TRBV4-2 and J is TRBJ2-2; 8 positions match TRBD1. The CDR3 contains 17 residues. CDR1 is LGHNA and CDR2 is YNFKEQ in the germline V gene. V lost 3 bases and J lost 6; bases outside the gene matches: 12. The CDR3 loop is CASSQHPGQGVSGELFF. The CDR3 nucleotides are TGTGCCAGCAGCCAGCACCCCGGACAGGGAGTATCCGGGGAGCTGTTTTTT.

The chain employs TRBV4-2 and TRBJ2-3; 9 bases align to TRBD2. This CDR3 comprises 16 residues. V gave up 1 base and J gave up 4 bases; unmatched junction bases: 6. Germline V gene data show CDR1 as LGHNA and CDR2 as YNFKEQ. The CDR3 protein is CASSQGAGGTADTQYF. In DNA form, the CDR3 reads TGTGCCAGCAGCCAAGGCGCGGGGGGGACCGCAGATACGCAGTATTTT.

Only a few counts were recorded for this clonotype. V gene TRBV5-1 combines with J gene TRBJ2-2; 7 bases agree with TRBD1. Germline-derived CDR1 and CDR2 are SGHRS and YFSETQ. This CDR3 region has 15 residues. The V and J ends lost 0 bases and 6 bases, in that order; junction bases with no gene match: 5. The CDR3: CASSLGTGGSGELFF. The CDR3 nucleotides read TGCGCCAGCAGCTTGGGGACAGGCGGGTCCGGGGAGCTGTTTTTT.

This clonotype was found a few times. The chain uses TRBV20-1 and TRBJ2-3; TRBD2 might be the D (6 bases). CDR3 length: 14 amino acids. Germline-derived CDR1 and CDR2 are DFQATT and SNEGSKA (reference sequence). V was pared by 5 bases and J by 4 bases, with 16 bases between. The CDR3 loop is CSARLENNPDTQYF. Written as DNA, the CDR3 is TGCAGTGCTCGACTAGAAAATAATCCAGATACGCAGTATTTT.

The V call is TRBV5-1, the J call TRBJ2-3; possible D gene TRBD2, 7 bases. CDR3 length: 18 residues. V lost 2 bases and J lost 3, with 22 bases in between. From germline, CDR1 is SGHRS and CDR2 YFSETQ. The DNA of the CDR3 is TGCGCCAGCAGCTTTGGCCCCGGGGGGCAGGCTATGACAGATACGCAGTATTTT. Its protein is CASSFGPGGQAMTDTQYF.

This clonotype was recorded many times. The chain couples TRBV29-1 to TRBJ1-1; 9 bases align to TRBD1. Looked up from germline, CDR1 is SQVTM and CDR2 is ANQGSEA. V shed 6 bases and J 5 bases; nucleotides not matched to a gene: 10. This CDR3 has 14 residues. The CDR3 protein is CSVDLQGARTEAFF. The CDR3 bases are TGCAGCGTAGACCTACAGGGGGCGCGGACTGAAGCTTTCTTT. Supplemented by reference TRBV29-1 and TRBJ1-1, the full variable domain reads SAVISQKPSRDICQRGTSLTIQCQVDSQVTMMFWYRQQPGQSLTLIATANQGSEATYESGFVIDKFPISRPNLTFSTLTVSNMSPEDSSIYLCSVDLQGARTEAFFGQGTRLTVV.

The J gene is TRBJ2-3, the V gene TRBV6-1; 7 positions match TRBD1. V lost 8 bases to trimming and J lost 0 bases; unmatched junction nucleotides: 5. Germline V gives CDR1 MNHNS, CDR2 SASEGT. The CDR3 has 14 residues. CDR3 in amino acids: CASGWDSSTDTQYF. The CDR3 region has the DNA TGTGCCAGCGGGTGGGACAGCAGCACAGATACGCAGTATTTT.

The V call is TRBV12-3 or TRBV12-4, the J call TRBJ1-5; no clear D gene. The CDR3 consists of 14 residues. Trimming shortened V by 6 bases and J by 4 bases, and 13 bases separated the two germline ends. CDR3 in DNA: TGTGCCAGCAGGCGCCGGGAGTCAAATCAGCCCCAGCATTTT. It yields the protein CASRRRESNQPQHF.

CDR3 coding DNA: TGTGCCAGCAGCCGGAACACCCCACAAGAGACCCAGTACTTC. This codes for CASSRNTPQETQYF. The rearrangement links TRBV7-2 to TRBJ2-5; the D is unclear. The CDR3 consists of 14 residues. The germline V gene encodes CDR1 SGHTA and CDR2 FQGNSA. Between the trimmed V and J ends, which lost 5 bases and 2 bases, there was a span of 12 bases.

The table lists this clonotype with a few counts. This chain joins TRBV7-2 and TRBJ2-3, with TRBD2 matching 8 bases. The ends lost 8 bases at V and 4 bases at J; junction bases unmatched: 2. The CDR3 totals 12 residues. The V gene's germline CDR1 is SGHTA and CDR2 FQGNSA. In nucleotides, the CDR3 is TGTGCCAGCGTCGGGGGGGCAGATACGCAGTATTTT. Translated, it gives CASVGGADTQYF.

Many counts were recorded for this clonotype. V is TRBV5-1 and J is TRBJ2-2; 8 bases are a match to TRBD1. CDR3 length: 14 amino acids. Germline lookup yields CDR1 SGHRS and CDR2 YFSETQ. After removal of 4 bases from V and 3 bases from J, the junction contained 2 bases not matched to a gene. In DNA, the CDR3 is TGCGCCAGCAGCGCACAGGGGGACACCGGGGAGCTGTTTTTT. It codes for CASSAQGDTGELFF. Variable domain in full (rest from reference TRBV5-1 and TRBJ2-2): KAGVTQTPRYLIKTRGQQVTLSCSPISGHRSVSWYQQTPGQGLQFLFEYFSETQRNKGNFPGRFSGRQFSNSRSEMNVSTLELGDSALYLCASSAQGDTGELFFGEGSRLTVL.

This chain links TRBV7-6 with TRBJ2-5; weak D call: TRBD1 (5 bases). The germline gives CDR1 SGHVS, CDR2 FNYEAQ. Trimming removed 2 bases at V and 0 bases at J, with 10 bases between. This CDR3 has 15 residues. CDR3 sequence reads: CASSLIIRDQETQYF. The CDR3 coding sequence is TGTGCCAGCAGCTTAATCATCAGGGACCAAGAGACCCAGTACTTC.

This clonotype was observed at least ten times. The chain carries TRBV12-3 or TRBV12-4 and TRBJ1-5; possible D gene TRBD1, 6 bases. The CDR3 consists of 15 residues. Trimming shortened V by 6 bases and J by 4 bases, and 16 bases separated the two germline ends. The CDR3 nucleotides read TGTGCCAGCAGACTTAGCTCCGGGACAAATCAGCCCCAGCATTTT. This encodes CASRLSSGTNQPQHF.

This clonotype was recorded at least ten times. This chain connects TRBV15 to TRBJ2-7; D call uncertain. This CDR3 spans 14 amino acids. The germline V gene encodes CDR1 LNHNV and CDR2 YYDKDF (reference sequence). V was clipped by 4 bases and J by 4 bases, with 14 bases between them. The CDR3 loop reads CATSTSVAGYEQYF. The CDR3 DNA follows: TGTGCCACCAGCACCTCGGTGGCTGGGTACGAGCAGTACTTC.

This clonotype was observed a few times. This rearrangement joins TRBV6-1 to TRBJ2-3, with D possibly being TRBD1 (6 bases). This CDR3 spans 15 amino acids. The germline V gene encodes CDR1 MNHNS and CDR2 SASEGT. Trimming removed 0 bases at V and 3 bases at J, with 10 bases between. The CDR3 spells CASSEAGQGTDTQYF. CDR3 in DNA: TGTGCCAGCAGTGAAGCGGGGCAGGGGACAGATACGCAGTATTTT.

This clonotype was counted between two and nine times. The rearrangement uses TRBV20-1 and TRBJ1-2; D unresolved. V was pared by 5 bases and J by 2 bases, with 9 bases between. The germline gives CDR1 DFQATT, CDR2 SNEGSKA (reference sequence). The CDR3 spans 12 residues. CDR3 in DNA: TGCAGTGCTCCAGCGGCGAACTATGGCTACACCTTC. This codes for CSAPAANYGYTF.

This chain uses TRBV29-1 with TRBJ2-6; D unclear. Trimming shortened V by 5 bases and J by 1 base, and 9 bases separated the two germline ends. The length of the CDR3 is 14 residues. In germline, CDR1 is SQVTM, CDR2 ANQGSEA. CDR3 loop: CSVTPGSGANVLTF. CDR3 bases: TGCAGCGTTACCCCAGGATCTGGGGCCAACGTCCTGACTTTC.